This T cell receptor beta chain stems from a study of post-analysis software for immune sequencing data (dated by TCRdb to about 2015). Some background on the complete study: Relapsing-remitting, secondary progressive and progressive-relapsing multiple sclerosis were recorded as disease courses, and subtype annotation was lacking for some patients. A subset of samples was prepared in parallel using single-end sample barcoding, then pooled and co-amplified after Illumina adapter ligation. The multiple sclerosis patient repertoires were compared with 10 to 12 previously published healthy control repertoires from donors aged roughly 6 to 25 years. Beyond this particular receptor, the publication reports: The control group was slightly older than the multiple sclerosis patient group. Direct clustering with F measure showed strong co-clustering of samples prepared in the same batch, prompting a batch-effect correction. Four or five TRBV segments, including TRBV5-6, TRBV5-1 and TRBV20-1, were significantly more frequent in patients than controls. Multiple sclerosis patients had significantly lower normalized Chao1 diversity than controls, a result that suggests substantial peripheral T-cell clonal expansion.

To demonstrate the VDJtools post-analysis software, the study profiled TCR beta repertoires from the peripheral blood of 10 to 15 young patients with multiple sclerosis. The multiple sclerosis patients were children and adolescents between roughly 6 and 16 years of age. The germline V gene gives CDR1 as SGHRS and CDR2 as YFSETQ. The V end loses 3 bases and the J end loses 3 bases, and a stretch of 22 bases separates them. From the cysteine through the phenylalanine, the CDR3 covers 17 amino acids. The read is trimmed to its CDR3 DNA, 51 bases read in frame from base 1. About this clonotype: No cognate antigen has been identified for it. Base qualities are not provided; no much larger clone lies one nucleotide away.

Preparation of the library involved PCR. Data came from an Illumina HiSeq 2500. To reduce PCR and sequencing biases, unique molecular identifiers were incorporated into the TCR beta cDNA libraries. Roughly 500,000 cDNA molecules were obtained per 1 to 10 million input T cells, so each molecule approximated one T cell. Patient libraries were prepared and sequenced with the same protocol used for the earlier healthy control dataset. Within a given batch, samples were prepared together, multiplexed and sequenced on the same HiSeq lane. In the source study's methods: MIGEC was used to process the raw barcoded reads, and molecular identifier groups with only a single read were discarded before consensus assembly and CDR3 extraction. Clonotype tables were post-analysed with VDJtools, and diversity was normalized by down-sampling all datasets to the smallest sample size. In repertoire overlap clustering, CDR3 amino acid sequences, but not nucleotide sequences, were matched to correct batch-related cross-sample contamination. Using fastp at Q25 and MiXCR, TCRdb reprocessed the public reads and kept productive beta chains. Records with the same CDR3 protein are collapsed into one entry carrying the most frequent genes and DNA. These V and J calls originate from TCRdb's pipeline instead of the authors' own analysis. The sample includes fewer than 600,000 distinct CDR3 sequences, with approximately 45% observed a single time. The ten largest clones take up 9% to 14% of the sample.

The V and J genes are TRBV5-1 and TRBJ2-7; TRBD2 is a possible D gene, resting on 5 matching bases. The sequence was collected from a girl under 18 with multiple sclerosis. Sequencing was done on a sample of blood. The DNA reads as follows: TGCGCCAGCAGCTCGGGCGTCCGGGAAAGACACCGCTACGAGCAGTACTTC. This sequence encodes CASSSGVRERHRYEQYF.